This entry lists 10 T cell receptor beta chains sequenced from one sample in a study of blood T cells in healthy people across ages. Combining a sample-barcoded 5' primer with a J-beta primer mix, a second PCR ran for about 6 to 11 cycles. TCRdb recomputed calls from the 5' RACE reads with MiXCR, one row per CDR3 protein. This sample has some 1.5 million distinct CDR3 sequences; roughly 27% occur once, and the top ten carry roughly 8%. The specimen sequenced was blood. Source of these receptors: a woman aged 25 to 39 in good health.

Ten or more counts support this clonotype. J is TRBJ2-5 and V is TRBV20-1, with TRBD1 as a possible D gene (5 bases). The CDR3 contains 15 residues. Germline V lookup: CDR1 DFQATT, CDR2 SNEGSKA (reference sequence). With 0 bases removed from V and 4 bases from J, the gap between germline ends came to 15 bases. The CDR3: CSAREEQAVLETQYF. CDR3 DNA: TGCAGTGCTAGAGAGGAACAGGCCGTCCTAGAGACCCAGTACTTC.

There are a few counts of this clonotype. V usage is TRBV10-3 and J usage is TRBJ2-3; TRBD2 aligns across 7 bases. CDR3 length: 15 amino acids. J gave up 1 base and V 3 bases, and 4 bases lay outside the gene matches. From germline, CDR1 is ENHRY and CDR2 SYGVKD. The CDR3 region is CAISDGTTGTDTQYF. The DNA of the CDR3 is TGTGCCATCAGTGACGGGACTACAGGCACAGATACGCAGTATTTT.

Only a few counts were recorded for this clonotype. The rearrangement joins TRBV28 to TRBJ2-1; D may be TRBD2 (5 bases). Deletions cut 9 bases from V and 7 bases from J, with 19 bases between. CDR3 size: 14 residues. Germline V gene data show CDR1 as MDHEN and CDR2 as SYDVKM. CDR3 DNA: TGTGCCAGTTCTTCCGGGAAGGGTCTGAATGAGCAGTTCTTC. Its protein product is CASSSGKGLNEQFF.

The chain carries TRBV15 and TRBJ2-3; D may be TRBD1 or TRBD2 (6 bases each). The CDR3 spans 15 residues. The V end lost 7 bases, the J end lost 3 bases, and 17 bases lay between the germline ends. The germline V gene has CDR1 LNHNV and CDR2 YYDKDF (reference sequence). Written as DNA, the CDR3 is TGTGCCACCACGCGGAAGGGGGGTCCGACAGATACGCAGTATTTT. It yields the protein CATTRKGGPTDTQYF.

In regard to this clonotype: This may stem from a read error, because a much larger clone lies one nucleotide away. In this CDR3 the conserved last residue, phenylalanine or tryptophan, is missing, so a read error is likely. V and J are TRBV27 and TRBJ2-5; 7 bases match TRBD2. Matching the DNA end better, TRBJ2-7 makes the J call doubtful. The CDR3 sequence is 13 residues long. Germline-derived CDR1 and CDR2 are MNHEY and SMNVEV (reference sequence). DNA of the CDR3: TGTGCCAGTACCAGCGGGGCGACCTACGAGCAGTACTTG. Translating it yields CASTSGATYEQYL.

The CDR3 is CSARGGSDTGELFF. For the CDR3, the DNA is TGCAGTGCTAGGGGCGGGAGTGACACCGGGGAGCTGTTTTTT. V is TRBV20-1 and J is TRBJ2-2, with 7 positions matching TRBD2. The V gene's germline CDR1 is DFQATT and CDR2 SNEGSKA (reference sequence). V was pared by 3 bases and J by 3 bases, with 4 bases of the junction left unmatched. The CDR3 has 14 amino acids.

This clonotype was observed a single time. The chain links TRBV20-1 to TRBJ2-2; D is possibly TRBD1 or TRBD2 (7 bases each). Germline loops: CDR1 DFQATT, CDR2 SNEGSKA (reference sequence). This CDR3 is 14 amino acids long. V was pared by 0 bases and J by 7 bases, with 12 bases between. The CDR3 sequence is CSAREGGGIGELFF. The CDR3 nucleotides are TGCAGTGCTAGAGAGGGAGGGGGCATCGGGGAGCTGTTTTTT.

On this clonotype itself: A much larger clonotype is one base distant, so this may be a read error. V and J are TRBV20-1 and TRBJ2-1; 7 positions match TRBD2. The CDR3 runs 13 residues. The germline CDR1 and CDR2 sequences are DFQATT and SNEGSKA (reference sequence). With V trimmed by 1 base and J by 5 bases, 2 bases remained unmatched. This CDR3 is CSARALADNEQFF. CDR3 DNA sequence: TGCAGTGCTAGAGCCCTAGCGGACAATGAGCAGTTCTTC.

The chain employs TRBV7-6 and TRBJ1-4; possible D gene TRBD1, 5 bases. Germline V gene lookup returns CDR1 SGHVS and CDR2 FNYEAQ. CDR3 size: 15 residues. The V gene lost 0 bases and the J gene lost 5 bases, with 10 bases spanning the gap. CDR3 in DNA: TGTGCCAGCAGCTTAGCGCAGGGCGACAATGAAAAACTGTTTTTT. Protein sequence: CASSLAQGDNEKLFF.

J is TRBJ2-2 and V is TRBV29-1; D not certain. The CDR3 has 14 amino acids. Trimming cost V 1 base and J 5 bases, with 11 bases left between them. CDR1 is SQVTM, CDR2 ANQGSEA, per germline. CDR3 DNA sequence: TGCAGCGTTGAAGGTGGCGTTCGTACCGGGGAGCTGTTTTTT. The encoded protein is CSVEGGVRTGELFF.